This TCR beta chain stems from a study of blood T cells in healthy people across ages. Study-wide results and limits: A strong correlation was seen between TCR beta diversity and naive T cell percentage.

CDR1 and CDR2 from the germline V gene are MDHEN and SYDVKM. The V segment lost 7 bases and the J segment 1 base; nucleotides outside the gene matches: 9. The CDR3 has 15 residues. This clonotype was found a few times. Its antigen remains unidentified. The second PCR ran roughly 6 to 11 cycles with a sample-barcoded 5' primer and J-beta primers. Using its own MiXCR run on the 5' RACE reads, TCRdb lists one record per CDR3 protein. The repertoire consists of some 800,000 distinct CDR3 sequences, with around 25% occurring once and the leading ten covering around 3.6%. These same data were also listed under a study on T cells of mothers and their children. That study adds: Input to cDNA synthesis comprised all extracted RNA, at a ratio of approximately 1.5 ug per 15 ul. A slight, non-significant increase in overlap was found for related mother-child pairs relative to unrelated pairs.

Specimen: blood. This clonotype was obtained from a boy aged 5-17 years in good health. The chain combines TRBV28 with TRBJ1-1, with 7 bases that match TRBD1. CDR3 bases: TGTGCCAGCACCCCCTTCCCAGGGGGGAACACTGAAGCTTTCTTT. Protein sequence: CASTPFPGGNTEAFF.